The next 5 T cell receptor beta chains were all read from a single sample in a study of cytomegalovirus exposure and HLA in healthy donors. The PCR had 60 Vbeta and 13 Jbeta primers. The assay was immunoSEQ multiplex PCR, and TCRdb's table has in-frame clones only and misses some. This repertoire shows around 160,000 clones, around 83% found once; its top ten account for 3.5% to 5%. The specimen was PBMCs. Source of these receptors: a man aged 50-60 years in good health and CMV-seropositive.

This clone was seen only a few times. The rearrangement joins TRBV28 to TRBJ1-1; D unclear. There are 15 residues in the CDR3. Between the trimmed V and J ends, which lost 5 bases and 1 base, there was a span of 14 bases. The V gene's germline CDR1 is MDHEN and CDR2 SYDVKM. The CDR3 reads CASSPAGGPNTEAFF. The CDR3 DNA is TGTGCCAGCAGTCCCGCAGGAGGCCCGAACACTGAAGCTTTCTTT.

The chain couples TRBV6-5 to TRBJ1-3; 7 bases are shared with TRBD1. With V trimmed by 3 bases and J by 2 bases, 4 bases remained unmatched. The CDR3 extends over 15 amino acids. Looked up from germline, CDR1 is MNHEY and CDR2 is SVGAGI. The CDR3 DNA reads TGTGCCAGCAGTTATTCGACAGGGACTGGAAACACCATATATTTT. This gives the protein CASSYSTGTGNTIYF.

The rearrangement links TRBV28 to TRBJ1-5; 7 bases are shared with TRBD1. The length of the CDR3 is 16 residues. CDR1 is MDHEN, CDR2 SYDVKM, per germline. With V trimmed by 4 bases and J by 6 bases, 12 bases remained unmatched. CDR3 amino acids: CASSSGRDRAGQPQHF. The DNA for the CDR3 is TGTGCCAGCAGTTCCGGTAGAGACAGGGCGGGTCAGCCCCAGCATTTT.

This rearrangement joins TRBV9 to TRBJ2-2; a weak D match, TRBD2 (5 bases). Germline CDR1 is SGDLS and CDR2 is YYNGEE. This CDR3 region has 15 residues. V lost 1 base and J lost 5, with 12 bases in between. This chain's CDR3 is CASSVFPGTTGELFF. The CDR3 region has the DNA TGTGCCAGCAGCGTATTCCCGGGAACAACCGGGGAGCTGTTTTTT.

Turning to this clone: A junction end diverges from the germline sequence, so it may reflect a read error. Distinct nucleotide sequences in the sample also encode this CDR3. The chain carries TRBV7-9 and TRBJ2-7; D remains ambiguous. Germline V gene sequence: CDR1 SEHNR, CDR2 FQNEAQ (reference sequence). The CDR3 contains 12 residues. The CDR3, as DNA: TGTTCCAGCAGCCCCGGCTCCTACGAGCAGTACTTC. Residues: CSSSPGSYEQYF.